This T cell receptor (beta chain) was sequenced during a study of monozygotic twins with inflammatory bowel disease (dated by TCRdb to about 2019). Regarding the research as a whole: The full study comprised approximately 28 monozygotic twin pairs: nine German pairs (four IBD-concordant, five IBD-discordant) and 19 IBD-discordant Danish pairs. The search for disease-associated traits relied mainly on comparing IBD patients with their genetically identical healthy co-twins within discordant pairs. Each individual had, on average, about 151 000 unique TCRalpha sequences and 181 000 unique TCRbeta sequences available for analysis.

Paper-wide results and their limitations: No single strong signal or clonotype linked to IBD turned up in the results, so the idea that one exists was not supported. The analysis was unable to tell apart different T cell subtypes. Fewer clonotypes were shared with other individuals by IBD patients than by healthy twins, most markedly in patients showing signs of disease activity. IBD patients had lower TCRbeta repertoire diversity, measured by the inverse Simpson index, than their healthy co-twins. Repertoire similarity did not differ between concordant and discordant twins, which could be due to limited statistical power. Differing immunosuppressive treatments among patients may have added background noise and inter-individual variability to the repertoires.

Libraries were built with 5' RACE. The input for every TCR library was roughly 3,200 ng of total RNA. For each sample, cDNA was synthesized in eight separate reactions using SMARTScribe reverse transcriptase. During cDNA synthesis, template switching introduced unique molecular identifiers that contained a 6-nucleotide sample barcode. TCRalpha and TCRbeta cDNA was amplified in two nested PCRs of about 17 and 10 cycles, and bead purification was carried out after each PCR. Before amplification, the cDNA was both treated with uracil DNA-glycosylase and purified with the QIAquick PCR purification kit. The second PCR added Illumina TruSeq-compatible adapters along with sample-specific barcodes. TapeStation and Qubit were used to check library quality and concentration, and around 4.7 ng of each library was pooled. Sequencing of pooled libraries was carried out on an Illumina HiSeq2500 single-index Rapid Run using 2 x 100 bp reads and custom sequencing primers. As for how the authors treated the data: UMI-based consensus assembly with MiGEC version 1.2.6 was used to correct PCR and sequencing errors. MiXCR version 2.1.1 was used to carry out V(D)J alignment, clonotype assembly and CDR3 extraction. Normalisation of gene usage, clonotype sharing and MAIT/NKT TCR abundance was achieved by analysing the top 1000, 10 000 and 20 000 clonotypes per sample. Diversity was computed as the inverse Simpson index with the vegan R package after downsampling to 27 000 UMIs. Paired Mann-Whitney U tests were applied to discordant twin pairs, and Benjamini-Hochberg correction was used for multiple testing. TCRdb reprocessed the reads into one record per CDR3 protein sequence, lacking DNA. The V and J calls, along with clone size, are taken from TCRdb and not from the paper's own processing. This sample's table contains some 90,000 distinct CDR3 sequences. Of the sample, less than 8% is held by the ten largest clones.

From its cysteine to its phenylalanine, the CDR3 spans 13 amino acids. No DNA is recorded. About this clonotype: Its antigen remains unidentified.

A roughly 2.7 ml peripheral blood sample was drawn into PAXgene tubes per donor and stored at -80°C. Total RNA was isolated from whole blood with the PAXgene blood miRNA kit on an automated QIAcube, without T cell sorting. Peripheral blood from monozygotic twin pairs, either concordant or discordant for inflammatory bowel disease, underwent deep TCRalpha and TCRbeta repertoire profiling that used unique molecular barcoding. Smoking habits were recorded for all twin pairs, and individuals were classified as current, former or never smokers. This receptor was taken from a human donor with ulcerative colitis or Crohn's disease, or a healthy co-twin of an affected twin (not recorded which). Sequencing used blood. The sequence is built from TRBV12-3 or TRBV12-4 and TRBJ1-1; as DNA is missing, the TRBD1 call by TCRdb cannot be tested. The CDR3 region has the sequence CASGQGRNTEAFF.